This TCR beta chain was documented in a study of long-term antiretroviral therapy in people with HIV. For the study at large: Some samples came about a decade before the 2015 immediate-ART recommendation, and these were the earliest. Findings of the study overall: Narrower CDR3 length ranges marked HIV repertoires relative to controls. Someone took the blood between about 2003 and 2017, maybe while older ART regimens were in use.

The libraries were made with immunoSEQ v3.0 at survey level. Sequencing used immunoSEQ multiplex PCR; TCRdb keeps in-frame clones, though not all of them. The data contain 15,000 to 20,000 clones, approximately 88% of them singletons. Held in samples before DNA extraction were about 0.85-11 million cryopreserved PBMC. A note on this clone: The antigen remains unidentified.

Germline CDR1 is LNHDA and CDR2 is SQIVND (reference sequence). The junction had 6 bases not matched to a gene; V was cut back by 5 bases and J by 6 bases. The CDR3 length is 13 residues. Source: unsorted PBMCs, taken 0.9 years after starting antiretroviral therapy. This clonotype was sampled from a man younger than 30 with HIV. J is TRBJ1-2 and V is TRBV19; TRBD1 matches at 7 bases. In nucleotides, the CDR3 is TGTGCCAGTAGTTCACAGGGGCGGGATGGCTACACCTTC. It translates to CASSSQGRDGYTF.